The next 26 T cell receptor beta chains were all read from a single sample in a study of T-cell reconstitution after alpha-beta-depleted transplantation in children. During its preparation, the TCRbeta library received unique molecular identifiers. TCRdb ran MiXCR on the PCR reads and lists one entry per CDR3 protein. This table has about 580,000 distinct CDR3 sequences, under 30% appearing once. Sample: PBMCs, mostly from graft donor cells, taken 360 days after TCRalphabeta/CD19-depleted stem cell transplant. All receptors come from a boy less than two years old who had a stem cell transplant for acute myeloid leukemia, so the T cells may come from the graft donor.

This clonotype was detected only a few times. This chain links TRBV2 with TRBJ2-7; TRBD1 aligns across 8 bases. This CDR3 contains 15 residues. Trimming cost V 5 bases and J 7 bases; bases outside gene matches: 13. CDR1 is SNHLY, CDR2 FYNNEI, per germline. The CDR3 sequence is CASSLRDRRRGEQYF. DNA for the CDR3: TGTGCCAGCAGTTTGAGGGACAGGCGGAGGGGGGAGCAGTACTTC.

The chain links TRBV5-4 to TRBJ1-1, with a weak D call TRBD1 (6 bases). The V end was cut by 4 bases, the J end by 4 bases, with 8 bases between. Germline loops: CDR1 SGHNT, CDR2 YYREEE (reference sequence). CDR3 length: 12 residues. The CDR3 protein is CASSTDSTEAFF. As DNA, the CDR3 is TGTGCCAGCAGCACGGACAGCACTGAAGCTTTCTTT.

This clonotype was recorded many times. The rearrangement joins TRBV21-1 to TRBJ2-7; TRBD1 reflects the table's D call only, with no check against the DNA. TRBV21-1 is deemed a pseudogene. The CDR3 length is 15 residues. DNA of the CDR3: TGTGCCAGCAGCTCCCGTGCCTGGACACCCTACGAGCAGTACGTC. Residues: CASSSRAWTPYEQYV.

J is TRBJ2-7 and V is TRBV12-3 or TRBV12-4; D is ambiguous. The CDR3 is 12 residues long. Trimming cost V 5 bases and J 2 bases, with 7 bases left between them. Written as DNA, the CDR3 is TGTGCCAGCAGTCTCAATACCTACGAGCAGTACGTC. This gives the protein CASSLNTYEQYV.

Many counts were recorded for this clonotype. The CDR3 reads CAISESSGANVLTF. The CDR3 DNA is TGTGCCATCAGTGAGTCTTCTGGGGCCAACGTCCTGACTTTC. This chain uses TRBV10-3 with TRBJ2-6; no clear D. This CDR3 contains 14 residues. CDR1 is ENHRY and CDR2 is SYGVKD in the germline V gene. The germline V and J ends were trimmed by 0 bases and 1 base, with 1 base remaining between them.

The V and J genes are TRBV28 and TRBJ2-2; D call uncertain. V was shortened by 3 bases and J by 6 bases, with 8 bases between the two germline ends. The CDR3 sequence is 13 residues long. Looked up from germline, CDR1 is MDHEN and CDR2 is SYDVKM. CDR3 DNA sequence: TGTGCCAGCAGTTTTAACCTGGCCGGGGAGCTGTTTTTT. It yields the protein CASSFNLAGELFF.

The gene calls are TRBV20-1 and TRBJ2-3; D is possibly TRBD1 (5 bases). Between the trimmed V and J ends, which lost 3 bases and 0 bases, there was a span of 16 bases. Germline lookup yields CDR1 DFQATT and CDR2 SNEGSKA (reference sequence). CDR3 size: 16 residues. The CDR3, as DNA: TGCAGTGCTAGGTCCAGGGCCTTGCATAGCACAGATACGCAGTATTTT. Translated, it gives CSARSRALHSTDTQYF.

This clonotype was detected only a few times. This chain joins TRBV4-3 and TRBJ2-1; 14 bases fit TRBD2. CDR3 length equals 17 residues. Germline CDR1 and CDR2: LGHNA and YSLEER. J gave up 9 bases and V 4 bases, and 11 bases lay outside the gene matches. The CDR3 reads CASSPMRGTSGGVEQFF. In DNA form, the CDR3 reads TGCGCCAGCAGCCCTATGAGAGGGACTAGCGGGGGAGTTGAGCAGTTCTTC.

At least ten counts were recorded for this clonotype. This rearrangement joins TRBV9 to TRBJ2-5; no definite D call. CDR1 and CDR2 (germline): SGDLS, YYNGEE. The V end lost 2 bases, the J end lost 1 base, and 6 bases lay between the germline ends. This CDR3 has 13 residues. The CDR3 loop is CASSVGPQETQYF. CDR3 bases: TGTGCCAGCAGCGTTGGCCCCCAAGAGACCCAGTACTTC.

This chain connects TRBV12-3 or TRBV12-4 to TRBJ2-3, with D unclear. Trimming took 2 bases from V and 2 from J, leaving 11 bases between them. CDR3 length equals 15 residues. The CDR3 sequence is CASSLPPPFTDTQYF. In DNA form, the CDR3 reads TGTGCCAGCAGTTTACCTCCTCCGTTCACAGATACGCAGTATTTT.

This clonotype was seen more than once but under ten times. The rearrangement uses TRBV12-3 or TRBV12-4 and TRBJ2-2; D remains unclear. Trimming stripped 7 bases from V and 5 bases from J, with 11 bases between. CDR3 length: 13 residues. The CDR3 bases are TGTGCCAGCATCAAAATCATTACCGGGGAGCTGTTTTTT. Its translation is CASIKIITGELFF.

This chain links TRBV11-2 with TRBJ2-5; maybe TRBD2 (6 bases). V dropped 2 bases and J dropped 5 bases, with 15 bases sitting between them. The CDR3 length is 15 residues. From germline, CDR1 is SGHAT and CDR2 FQNNGV. The CDR3 loop reads CASSLSGGSRETQYF. The DNA for the CDR3 is TGTGCCAGCAGCTTATCCGGGGGAAGTCGGGAGACCCAGTACTTC.

The chain is built from TRBV5-1 and TRBJ2-1, with TRBD2 identical over 9 bases. The CDR3 is made up of 16 amino acids. Germline lookup yields CDR1 SGHRS and CDR2 YFSETQ. J was trimmed by 2 bases and V by 4 bases; bases with no gene match: 7. The CDR3, as DNA: TGCGCCAGCAGCGCAATAGCGGGGGCCGCCTACAATGAGCAGTTCTTC. Its translation: CASSAIAGAAYNEQFF.

This clonotype was detected once. The chain is built from TRBV6-5 and TRBJ1-4, with TRBD1 as a possible D gene (5 bases). Germline V gene data show CDR1 as MNHEY and CDR2 as SVGAGI. This CDR3 comprises 17 residues. The V end was cut by 0 bases, the J end by 2 bases, with 13 bases between. CDR3: CASSYSTPGLTNEKLFF. CDR3 coding DNA: TGTGCCAGCAGTTACTCGACCCCAGGGTTGACTAATGAAAAACTGTTTTTT.

This clonotype was observed at least ten times. The J gene is TRBJ2-7, the V gene TRBV6-2 or TRBV6-3, with 10 bases aligning to TRBD2. The CDR3 length is 14 residues. Germline lookup yields CDR1 MNHEY and CDR2 SVGEGT. Losses at the gene ends were 11 bases for V and 0 bases for J; bases not matched to a gene: 7. Here the CDR3 reads CAAASGGASYEQYV. CDR3 coding DNA: TGTGCCGCAGCAAGCGGGGGGGCCTCCTACGAGCAGTACGTC.

This clonotype was seen at least ten times. This chain connects TRBV12-3 or TRBV12-4 to TRBJ2-6, with D possibly matching TRBD1 (5 bases). The CDR3 has 15 amino acids. The V and J ends lost 5 bases and 1 base respectively, with 9 bases between them. Here the CDR3 DNA reads TGTGCCAGCAGTGGCAGGGATTCTGGGGCCAACGTCCTGACTTTC. Translating it yields CASSGRDSGANVLTF.

The J gene is TRBJ2-5, the V gene TRBV5-1; no clear D gene. The CDR3 contains 14 residues. Germline V gene data show CDR1 as SGHRS and CDR2 as YFSETQ. The V end was cut by 3 bases, the J end by 2 bases, with 11 bases between. This CDR3 reads CASSSRPEQETQYF. In DNA, the CDR3 is TGCGCCAGCAGCTCGCGACCGGAACAAGAGACCCAGTACTTC. Combining the CDR3 with reference TRBV5-1 and TRBJ2-5 gives the whole variable domain KAGVTQTPRYLIKTRGQQVTLSCSPISGHRSVSWYQQTPGQGLQFLFEYFSETQRNKGNFPGRFSGRQFSNSRSEMNVSTLELGDSALYLCASSSRPEQETQYFGPGTRLLVL.

Written as DNA, the CDR3 is TGTGCCAGCAGCTTGGCCAGGCAAAATCAGCCCCAGCATTTT. Residues: CASSLARQNQPQHF. The chain has TRBV5-5 and TRBJ1-5; D gene uncertain. The CDR3 is 14 residues long. Trimming removed 0 bases at V and 4 bases at J, with 8 bases between. Germline CDR1 is SGHKS and CDR2 is YYEKEE (reference sequence).

In this sample, this clonotype turned up many times. J is TRBJ1-1 and V is TRBV5-1; D is uncertain. V lost 0 bases to trimming and J lost 1 base, with 13 bases between them. The germline gives CDR1 SGHRS, CDR2 YFSETQ. The CDR3 has 16 residues. DNA for the CDR3: TGCGCCAGCAGCTTGGGTCAGTCTTATCCGAACACTGAAGCTTTCTTT. Protein: CASSLGQSYPNTEAFF.

The J gene is TRBJ2-7, the V gene TRBV5-1; TRBD1 matches at 7 bases. The CDR3 has 15 residues. The V segment lost 6 bases and the J segment 0 bases; nucleotides outside the gene matches: 9. Per germline, CDR1 SGHRS and CDR2 YFSETQ. The CDR3, as DNA: TGCGCCAGCACCCCGGAGACAGGGACCTCCTACGAGCAGTACTTC. It is translated as CASTPETGTSYEQYF. The full variable domain, rest sourced from reference TRBV5-1 and TRBJ2-7, is KAGVTQTPRYLIKTRGQQVTLSCSPISGHRSVSWYQQTPGQGLQFLFEYFSETQRNKGNFPGRFSGRQFSNSRSEMNVSTLELGDSALYLCASTPETGTSYEQYFGPGTRLTVT.

The rearrangement links TRBV11-2 to TRBJ2-5; tentative D call: TRBD1 (6 bases). Trimming shortened V by 2 bases and J by 4 bases, and 8 bases separated the two germline ends. The germline V gene encodes CDR1 SGHAT and CDR2 FQNNGV. The CDR3 contains 13 residues. Here the CDR3 reads CASSLQGLETQYF. In DNA, the CDR3 is TGTGCCAGCAGCTTACAGGGGTTAGAGACCCAGTACTTC.

The chain joins TRBV20-1 to TRBJ2-1; D not certain. Trimming cost V 3 bases and J 6 bases, with 15 bases left between them. Germline-derived CDR1 and CDR2 are DFQATT and SNEGSKA (reference sequence). The CDR3 totals 14 residues. This CDR3 is CSARPLDWGNEQFF. In DNA form, the CDR3 reads TGCAGTGCTAGGCCCCTCGATTGGGGCAATGAGCAGTTCTTC.

This clonotype was picked up a small number of times. The V gene is TRBV5-5, the J gene TRBJ2-1; 8 nucleotides match TRBD1. The ends lost 4 bases at V and 4 bases at J; junction bases unmatched: 10. The CDR3 spans 16 residues. Germline CDR1 SGHKS, CDR2 YYEKEE (reference sequence). CDR3: CASSRGPGQAYNEQFF. The CDR3 coding sequence is TGTGCCAGCAGCCGCGGACCGGGACAGGCTTACAATGAGCAGTTCTTC.

The chain recombines TRBV12-3 or TRBV12-4 with TRBJ1-1; no reliable D call. CDR3 size: 13 residues. Between the trimmed V and J ends, which lost 6 bases and 1 base, there was a span of 9 bases. CDR3 sequence: CASRHPQNTEAFF. CDR3 nucleotides: TGTGCCAGCAGACACCCTCAGAACACTGAAGCTTTCTTT.

The V call is TRBV4-3, the J call TRBJ2-1; D might be TRBD1 (6 bases). Deletions cut 2 bases from V and 9 bases from J, with 14 bases between. The CDR3 loop spans 14 amino acids. Germline V CDR1 and CDR2: LGHNA, YSLEER. This CDR3 reads CASSQSRGWGEQFF. CDR3 sequence (DNA): TGCGCCAGCAGCCAATCTAGGGGGTGGGGTGAGCAGTTCTTC.

This clonotype was counted ten times or more. The rearrangement joins TRBV24-1 to TRBJ2-1; the D is unclear. V lost 3 bases and J lost 9, with 8 bases in between. CDR1 is KGHDR, CDR2 SFDVKD, per germline. The CDR3 has 12 residues. CDR3 sequence (DNA): TGTGCCACCAGTGATGACCTGGTTGAGCAGTTCTTC. This encodes CATSDDLVEQFF.